The 26 T cell receptor beta chains below were found in one sample sequenced in a study of CD8+CD57+ T cells in acquired aplastic anemia. The template for TCR beta VDJ and CDR3 sequence profiling was genomic DNA. MiXCR, applied by TCRdb to the reads, yields one record per CDR3 protein. The data hold 90,000 to 150,000 distinct CDR3 sequences, with 50% to 70% observed a single time. It was patients with CD8+CD57+ cell expansion by flow cytometry who were chosen for sequencing. Material for sequencing was sorted CD4+, CD8+, or CD8+CD57+ T cells (not recorded which) from PBMCs. The origin of the receptors is a human donor with aplastic anemia.

The V gene is TRBV2, the J gene TRBJ2-5; D unresolved. V lost 7 bases and J 5 bases, leaving 14 bases between the germline ends. The CDR3 runs 13 residues. Germline values: CDR1 SNHLY, CDR2 FYNNEI. CDR3 sequence (DNA): TGTGCCAGCACCGGAGACAACGGGGAGACCCAGTACTTC. Translated: CASTGDNGETQYF. Full variable domain (remainder filled in from reference TRBV2 and TRBJ2-5): EPEVTQTPSHQVTQMGQEVILRCVPISNHLYFYWYRQILGQKVEFLVSFYNNEISEKSEIFDDQFSVERPDGSNFTLKIRSTKLEDSAMYFCASTGDNGETQYFGPGTRLLVL.

The chain links TRBV6-2 or TRBV6-3 to TRBJ2-1; TRBD2 agrees at 10 bases. Unmatched junction bases numbered 6, after V lost 0 bases and J lost 7 bases. Germline values: CDR1 MNHEY, CDR2 SVGEGT. This CDR3 contains 16 residues. The CDR3: CASSYSASGRSNEQFF. In DNA form, the CDR3 reads TGTGCCAGCAGTTACTCGGCTAGCGGGAGATCGAATGAGCAGTTCTTC.

This clonotype was recorded a few times. The junction does not match germline at one end; this may be a read error. The gene calls are TRBV5-1 and TRBJ2-3; D not resolved. CDR3 length: 11 amino acids. CDR1 and CDR2 from the germline V gene are SGHRS and YFSETQ. The CDR3 here is CASSSGDTQYF. The CDR3 DNA is TGTGCCAGCAGTTCGGGAGATACGCAGTATTTT. The entire variable domain, with the rest obtained from reference TRBV5-1 and TRBJ2-3, is as follows: KAGVTQTPRYLIKTRGQQVTLSCSPISGHRSVSWYQQTPGQGLQFLFEYFSETQRNKGNFPGRFSGRQFSNSRSEMNVSTLELGDSALYLCASSSGDTQYFGPGTRLTVL.

The J gene is TRBJ1-5, the V gene TRBV24-1; D unresolved. Trimming left V 4 bases short and J 3 bases short, with 12 bases between. The CDR3 sequence is 15 residues long. Germline values: CDR1 KGHDR, CDR2 SFDVKD. CDR3 coding DNA: TGTGCCACCAGTGACCCAGGAGAGCTCAATCAGCCCCAGCATTTT. Amino acids: CATSDPGELNQPQHF.

Turning to this clonotype: Sequence at one end of the junction differs from germline and may be a read error. This chain joins TRBV9 and TRBJ2-1, with 15 bases identical to TRBD2. Germline V gives CDR1 SGDLS, CDR2 YYNGEE. CDR3 size: 17 residues. The CDR3 sequence: CAISPGTSGGMGDEQFF. The DNA of the CDR3 is TGTGCCATCAGCCCTGGGACTAGCGGGGGGATGGGGGATGAGCAGTTCTTC. Complete variable domain (other parts from reference TRBV9 and TRBJ2-1): DSGVTQTPKHLITATGQRVTLRCSPRSGDLSVYWYQQSLDQGLQFLIQYYNGEERAKGNILERFSAQQFPDLHSELNLSSLELGDSALYFCAISPGTSGGMGDEQFFGPGTRLTVL.

Of note for this clonotype: This CDR3 fails to terminate in the conserved phenylalanine or tryptophan, so it likely reflects a read error. This chain links TRBV11-1 with TRBJ2-7; D possibly corresponds to TRBD2 (5 bases). The germline CDR1 and CDR2 sequences are SGHAT and FQDESV (reference sequence). The CDR3 contains 16 residues. Trimming pared 2 bases from V and 0 bases from J, leaving 14 bases between. The CDR3 DNA reads as TGTGCCAGCAGCTTAAATCCCCGCACTAGCTCCTACGAGCAGTACTAC. Translation gives CASSLNPRTSSYEQYY.

V and J are TRBV6-1 and TRBJ2-7; 9 bases fit TRBD1. The length of the CDR3 is 15 residues. Looked up from germline, CDR1 is MNHNS and CDR2 is SASEGT. The junction had 8 bases not matched to a gene; V was cut back by 6 bases and J by 2 bases. CDR3 coding DNA: TGTGCCAGCAGCTCAAGGACAGGGGTCCCCTACGAGCAGTACTTC. It is translated as CASSSRTGVPYEQYF.

The chain has TRBV5-1 and TRBJ1-2; 8 nucleotides agree with TRBD1. Germline CDR1 reads SGHRS; CDR2 reads YFSETQ. V was pared by 1 base and J by 7 bases, with 6 bases of the junction left unmatched. This CDR3 has 14 residues. The chain's CDR3 is CASSLTTGAGGYTF. In DNA form, the CDR3 reads TGCGCCAGCAGCTTGACGACAGGGGCTGGTGGCTACACCTTC.

The chain links TRBV24-1 to TRBJ1-3; TRBD1 matches at 7 bases. CDR1 KGHDR and CDR2 SFDVKD come from the germline V gene. The CDR3 sequence is 16 residues long. V dropped 3 bases and J dropped 0; count of bases not matched to a gene: 4. DNA of the CDR3: TGTGCCACCAGTGATGAAGGGGGCCACTCTGGAAACACCATATATTTT. It codes for CATSDEGGHSGNTIYF.

This clonotype was observed many times. CDR3 loop: CASGETSGGYEQYF. As DNA, the CDR3 is TGTGCCAGCGGAGAAACTAGCGGGGGTTACGAGCAGTACTTC. V is TRBV13 and J is TRBJ2-7, with 11 bases fitting TRBD2. Trimming removed 8 bases from V and 4 bases from J; junction bases left unmatched: 7. This CDR3 has 14 residues. CDR1 is PRHDT, CDR2 FYEKMQ, per germline (reference sequence).

The V call is TRBV15, the J call TRBJ2-3, with 9 bases that match TRBD2. The CDR3 runs to 16 residues. Trimming removed 1 base from V and 8 bases from J; junction bases left unmatched: 10. Per the germline V gene, CDR1 is LNHNV and CDR2 is YYDKDF (reference sequence). This chain's CDR3 is CATSRATSGSLGTQYF. As DNA, the CDR3 is TGTGCCACCAGCAGAGCGACTAGCGGAAGCTTGGGTACGCAGTATTTT.

This clonotype came up many times. The genes are TRBV19 and TRBJ2-7; 8 bases match TRBD1. Looked up from germline, CDR1 is LNHDA and CDR2 is SQIVND (reference sequence). Trimming at V came to 4 bases and at J to 5 bases, leaving 1 base not matched to a gene. CDR3 length: 12 residues. CDR3 in amino acids: CASSRTGNEQYF. As DNA, the CDR3 is TGTGCCAGTAGTAGGACAGGGAACGAGCAGTACTTC.

In its sample, this clonotype was seen many times. This sequence joins TRBV5-1 and TRBJ2-7; 8 nucleotides line up with TRBD1. Germline CDR1 reads SGHRS; CDR2 reads YFSETQ. The CDR3 sequence is 15 residues long. The ends lost 1 base at V and 6 bases at J; junction bases unmatched: 9. The CDR3 protein is CASSLNMAGGFEQYF. CDR3 in DNA: TGCGCCAGCAGCTTGAATATGGCAGGGGGCTTCGAGCAGTACTTC.

This rearrangement joins TRBV15 to TRBJ2-1; D possibly corresponds to TRBD1 (5 bases). The ends were cut back, 2 bases at V and 6 bases at J, with 20 bases in the middle. This CDR3 region has 17 residues. The germline gives CDR1 LNHNV, CDR2 YYDKDF (reference sequence). This CDR3 reads CATSRRFRGASFNEQFF. For the CDR3, the DNA is TGTGCCACCAGCAGACGCTTTCGTGGGGCCTCGTTCAATGAGCAGTTCTTC.

This sequence joins TRBV27 and TRBJ2-7; 7 bases fit TRBD1. J gave up 11 bases and V 5 bases, and 15 bases lay outside the gene matches. Germline assignment: CDR1 MNHEY and CDR2 SMNVEV (reference sequence). There are 14 residues in the CDR3. Here the CDR3 DNA reads TGTGCCAGCAGTCCCGACTGGGACAGAACCTCGAAGTACTTC. Its translation: CASSPDWDRTSKYF.

This clonotype has only a few counts. The rearrangement uses TRBV7-9 and TRBJ1-6, with a tentative D call TRBD1 (6 bases). The CDR3 sequence is 12 residues long. Trimming took 3 bases from V and 9 from J, leaving 6 bases between them. From germline, CDR1 is SEHNR and CDR2 FQNEAQ (reference sequence). The CDR3, as DNA: TGTGCCAGCAGCTTGGGGGCTTCACCCCTCCACTTT. Amino acid sequence: CASSLGASPLHF.

V and J are TRBV19 and TRBJ2-7, with 13 bases that match TRBD2. Trimming removed 7 bases from V and 5 bases from J; junction bases left unmatched: 5. From germline, CDR1 is LNHDA and CDR2 SQIVND (reference sequence). CDR3 length: 14 amino acids. Here the CDR3 DNA reads TGTGCCAGTAATCCCGGACTAGCGGGAGACGAGCAGTACTTC. Residues: CASNPGLAGDEQYF.

This clonotype has only a few counts. The gene calls are TRBV20-1 and TRBJ2-1, with 13 positions matching TRBD2. The ends lost 4 bases at V and 4 bases at J; junction bases unmatched: 4. This CDR3 has 15 residues. Germline V gene sequence: CDR1 DFQATT, CDR2 SNEGSKA (reference sequence). CDR3 nucleotides: TGCAGTGCTAAACAGGGACTAGCGGGGTACAATGAGCAGTTCTTC. Its translation is CSAKQGLAGYNEQFF.

This chain's CDR3 is CASSQEWVGANTEAFF. In DNA form, the CDR3 reads TGCGCCAGCAGCCAAGAATGGGTGGGGGCGAACACTGAAGCTTTCTTT. The chain links TRBV4-3 to TRBJ1-1; weak D call: TRBD1 (6 bases). V was pared by 0 bases and J by 1 base, with 12 bases between. CDR1 is LGHNA, CDR2 YSLEER, per germline. The CDR3 is 16 amino acids.

There are many counts of this clonotype. The chain couples TRBV19 to TRBJ2-7; a weak D match, TRBD1 (5 bases). The germline V gene encodes CDR1 LNHDA and CDR2 SQIVND (reference sequence). V shed 3 bases and J shed 2 bases, with 8 bases lying between them. CDR3 length: 13 amino acids. The CDR3 here is CASSITGAYEQYF. CDR3 nucleotides: TGTGCCAGTAGTATTACAGGAGCCTACGAGCAGTACTTC.

In the case of this clonotype: Its ends do not fully match the called genes, so a read error is possible. The chain joins TRBV29-1 to TRBJ2-1; 7 positions agree with TRBD1. The CDR3 consists of 13 residues. Germline loops: CDR1 SQVTM, CDR2 ANQGSEA. For the CDR3, the DNA is TGCAGCGCTGAACAGGGGTATGGGGATGAGCAGTTCTTC. This sequence encodes CSAEQGYGDEQFF.

CDR3 sequence (DNA): TGTGCCATCAGTGGGTGGACAGGGAAGAACACCGGGGAGCTGTTTTTT. This encodes CAISGWTGKNTGELFF. The V gene is TRBV10-3, the J gene TRBJ2-2, with 8 bases lining up with TRBD1. Germline V gene sequence: CDR1 ENHRY, CDR2 SYGVKD. The length of the CDR3 is 16 residues. V lost 4 bases to trimming and J lost 1 base; unmatched junction nucleotides: 5.

This clonotype occurred once. V usage is TRBV29-1 and J usage is TRBJ1-1, with D possibly being TRBD1 (5 bases). Germline CDR1 and CDR2: SQVTM and ANQGSEA. The ends were cut back, 5 bases at V and 7 bases at J, with 8 bases in the middle. The CDR3 is made up of 10 amino acids. CDR3 sequence: CSVYGGEAFF. CDR3 nucleotide sequence: TGCAGCGTTTACGGGGGTGAAGCTTTCTTT.

V is TRBV5-1 and J is TRBJ2-1, with D hard to call. The V gene's germline CDR1 is SGHRS and CDR2 YFSETQ. The V gene lost 4 bases and the J gene lost 6 bases, with 8 bases spanning the gap. The CDR3 extends over 12 amino acids. CDR3 amino acids: CASSEAGNEQFF. Written as DNA, the CDR3 is TGCGCCAGCAGCGAGGCCGGCAATGAGCAGTTCTTC.

The V gene is TRBV7-9, the J gene TRBJ2-3, with a tentative D call TRBD1 (6 bases). The V end was cut by 5 bases, the J end by 10 bases, with 10 bases between. The length of the CDR3 is 11 residues. From germline, CDR1 is SEHNR and CDR2 FQNEAQ (reference sequence). CDR3: CASSLNRAQYF. The CDR3 DNA reads as TGTGCCAGCAGCCTGAACAGGGCGCAGTATTTT.

The chain links TRBV2 to TRBJ2-5, with TRBD2 as a possible D gene (6 bases). The germline gives CDR1 SNHLY, CDR2 FYNNEI. This CDR3 has 12 amino acids. The germline V and J ends were trimmed by 8 bases and 2 bases, with 9 bases remaining between them. DNA of the CDR3: TGTGCCAGCGGGACTTTTCAAGAGACCCAGTACTTC. Translation gives CASGTFQETQYF.